The sequence of this T cell receptor beta chain was determined in a study of lymphopenia after photon versus proton radiotherapy. The germline CDR1 and CDR2 sequences are MNHEY and SMNVEV (reference sequence). The CDR3 consists of 13 residues. The V end lost 4 bases, the J end lost 3 bases, and 6 bases lay between the germline ends. Data came from immunoSEQ multiplex PCR; TCRdb stores just in-frame clones and leaves some out. The sample lists about 42,000 clones; about four fifths were seen once. The sample was peripheral blood, taken from a patient treated with proton-based radiotherapy. The chain carries TRBV27 and TRBJ2-2; D is ambiguous. The receptor was derived from a woman in her 70s with pancreatic cancer. The CDR3 sequence is CASSSWDTGELFF. CDR3 DNA sequence: TGTGCCAGCAGTTCTTGGGACACCGGGGAGCTGTTTTTT.